The source of this T cell receptor (beta chain) is a study of blood T cell repertoires in COVID-19. The data were produced by immunoSEQ multiplex PCR, yet TCRdb's version contains in-frame clones alone and is incomplete. The sample holds roughly 80,000 clones; approximately 86% are singletons and the top ten take approximately 4.4%. Germline V gives CDR1 LGHNT, CDR2 FRNRAP. V gave up 7 bases and J gave up 7 bases; unmatched junction bases: 4. CDR3 length equals 12 residues. Sequencing input: peripheral blood. The sequence was collected from a woman older than 75 with acute or convalescent COVID-19. The chain links TRBV12-5 to TRBJ2-1; TRBD2 matches at 7 bases. CDR3 residues: CASARGGNEQFF. The CDR3 bases are TGTGCTAGTGCCCGGGGAGGGAATGAGCAGTTCTTC.